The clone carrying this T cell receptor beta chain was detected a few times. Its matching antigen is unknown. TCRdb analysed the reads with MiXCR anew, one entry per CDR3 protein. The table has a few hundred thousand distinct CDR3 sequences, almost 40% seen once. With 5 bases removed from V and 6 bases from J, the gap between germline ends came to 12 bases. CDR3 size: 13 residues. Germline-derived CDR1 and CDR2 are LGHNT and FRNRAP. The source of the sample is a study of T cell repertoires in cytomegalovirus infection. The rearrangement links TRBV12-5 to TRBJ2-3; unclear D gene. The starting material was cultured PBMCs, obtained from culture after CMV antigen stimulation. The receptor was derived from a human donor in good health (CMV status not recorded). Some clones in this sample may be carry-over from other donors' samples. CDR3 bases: TGTGCTAGTGGTCCGCCCGTCGGGGATACGCAGTATTTT. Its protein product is CASGPPVGDTQYF.